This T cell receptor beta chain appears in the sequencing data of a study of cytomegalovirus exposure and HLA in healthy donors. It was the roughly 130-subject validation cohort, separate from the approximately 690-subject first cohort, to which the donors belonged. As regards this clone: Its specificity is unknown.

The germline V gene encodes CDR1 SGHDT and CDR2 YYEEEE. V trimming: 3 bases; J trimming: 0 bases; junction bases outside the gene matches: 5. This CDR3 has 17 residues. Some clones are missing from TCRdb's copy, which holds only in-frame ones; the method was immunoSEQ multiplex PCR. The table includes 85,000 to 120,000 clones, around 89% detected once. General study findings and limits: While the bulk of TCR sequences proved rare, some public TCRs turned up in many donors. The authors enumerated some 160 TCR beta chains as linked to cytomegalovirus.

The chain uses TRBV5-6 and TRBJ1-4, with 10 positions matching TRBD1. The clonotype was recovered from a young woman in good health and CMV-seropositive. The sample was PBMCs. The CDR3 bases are TGTGCCAGCAGCTCGGGACAGGGGCTTACAACTAATGAAAAACTGTTTTTT. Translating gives CASSSGQGLTTNEKLFF.